The next 31 T cell receptor beta chains were all read from a single sample in a study of T cells in localized non-small cell lung cancer. Clones were sequenced by immunoSEQ multiplex PCR, and TCRdb holds only the in-frame ones, with some missing. The data show approximately 2,000 clones, under 30% seen once. The sample was normal lung tissue next to the tumor, taken before any cancer treatment. The source is a woman between 40 and 69 years old with stage II lung adenocarcinoma.

This clone came up once. This rearrangement joins TRBV9 to TRBJ1-2; D is uncertain. The CDR3 length is 12 residues. V gave up 0 bases and J gave up 8 bases, with 8 bases separating them. The germline V gene has CDR1 SGDLS and CDR2 YYNGEE. This chain's CDR3 is CASSVVGGGYTF. CDR3 in DNA: TGTGCCAGCAGCGTAGTGGGCGGAGGCTACACCTTC.

This clone was counted only a few times. This chain links TRBV6-8 with TRBJ1-1, with unresolved D. The CDR3 loop spans 12 amino acids. V was clipped by 6 bases and J by 2 bases, with 7 bases between them. Germline CDR1 MNHGY, CDR2 SAAAGT. For the CDR3, the DNA is TGTGCCAGCAGCCTTAGAAACACTGAAGCTTTCTTT. It codes for CASSLRNTEAFF.

V usage is TRBV11-3 and J usage is TRBJ2-1; 9 bases are shared with TRBD1. CDR3 size: 14 residues. After removal of 5 bases from V and 5 bases from J, the junction contained 4 bases not matched to a gene. From germline, CDR1 is SGHNT and CDR2 YENEEA. The CDR3 coding sequence is TGTGCCAGCAGCCTGGGACAGGGAGACAATGAGCAGTTCTTC. Translation gives CASSLGQGDNEQFF.

The chain combines TRBV5-1 with TRBJ2-5; D perhaps matches TRBD2 (6 bases). Trimming shortened V by 3 bases and J by 0 bases, and 9 bases separated the two germline ends. The CDR3 has 14 residues. The germline CDR1 and CDR2 sequences are SGHRS and YFSETQ. As DNA, the CDR3 is TGCGCCAGCAGCTCCGGAGGGGACCAAGAGACCCAGTACTTC. Translated, it gives CASSSGGDQETQYF.

The genes are TRBV28 and TRBJ1-5, with TRBD1 matching 7 bases. Per germline, CDR1 MDHEN and CDR2 SYDVKM. This CDR3 is built from 16 residues. V shed 6 bases, J shed 4 bases, and the junction held 12 bases outside the gene matches. This chain's CDR3 is CASRSPRTGPNQPQHF. The CDR3 coding sequence is TGTGCCAGCAGATCCCCGAGGACAGGACCAAATCAGCCCCAGCATTTT.

This clone is medium-sized in the sample. V is TRBV6-8 and J is TRBJ1-1; 8 nucleotides line up with TRBD1. The CDR3 is made up of 15 amino acids. CDR1 and CDR2 (germline): MNHGY, SAAAGT. With 4 bases clipped from V and 5 bases from J, the junction kept 9 bases outside the gene matches. As DNA, the CDR3 is TGTGCCAGCAGTTCCACCGGGACAGGAGGGACTGAAGCTTTCTTT. Translating it yields CASSSTGTGGTEAFF.

CDR3 loop: CASSSTGQGARGGYTF. The CDR3 DNA reads as TGTGCCAGCAGTTCGACCGGCCAAGGGGCCAGGGGGGGCTACACCTTC. The chain uses TRBV28 and TRBJ1-2; 7 bases map to TRBD1. The CDR3 has 16 amino acids. V gave up 4 bases and J gave up 8 bases; unmatched junction bases: 16. The germline V gene has CDR1 MDHEN and CDR2 SYDVKM.

This clone was found a few times. This chain's CDR3 is CASSYSTGPHTNYGYTF. CDR3 in DNA: TGTGCCAGCAGTTACTCGACAGGTCCCCACACTAACTATGGCTACACCTTC. This chain connects TRBV6-8 to TRBJ1-2; D possibly corresponds to TRBD1 (6 bases). The germline V gene encodes CDR1 MNHGY and CDR2 SAAAGT. This CDR3 is built from 17 residues. V was cut by 0 bases and J by 0 bases, with 14 bases left in between.

The J gene is TRBJ1-1, the V gene TRBV19; D call uncertain. V shed 3 bases and J shed 1 base, with 6 bases lying between them. Germline V gene lookup returns CDR1 LNHDA and CDR2 SQIVND (reference sequence). The length of the CDR3 is 13 residues. CDR3 nucleotide sequence: TGTGCCAGTAGTATTCGGACGAACACTGAAGCTTTCTTT. Translating gives CASSIRTNTEAFF.

This sequence joins TRBV19 and TRBJ2-7, with D perhaps matching TRBD2 (6 bases). The germline V gene has CDR1 LNHDA and CDR2 SQIVND (reference sequence). The CDR3 is 13 amino acids. Trimming pared 5 bases from V and 2 bases from J, leaving 10 bases between. This chain's CDR3 is CASSAPGAYEQYF. The CDR3 DNA reads as TGTGCCAGTAGTGCTCCGGGGGCCTACGAGCAGTACTTC.

The chain has TRBV15 and TRBJ2-1, with 7 positions matching TRBD1. V shed 6 bases, J shed 7 bases, and the junction held 9 bases outside the gene matches. Germline V lookup: CDR1 LNHNV, CDR2 YYDKDF (reference sequence). CDR3 size: 14 residues. CDR3 in amino acids: CATRQSEQGNEQFF. CDR3 coding DNA: TGTGCCACCAGACAATCCGAACAGGGGAATGAGCAGTTCTTC.

CDR3: CASSIAGEMNEQFF. The CDR3, as DNA: TGCGCCAGCAGTATAGCGGGAGAAATGAATGAGCAGTTCTTC. The rearrangement links TRBV10-1 to TRBJ2-1; 9 bases line up with TRBD2. The CDR3 has 14 residues. The germline V gene encodes CDR1 WNHNN and CDR2 SYGVQD (reference sequence). With 5 bases clipped from V and 7 bases from J, the junction kept 6 bases outside the gene matches.

The chain recombines TRBV29-1 with TRBJ1-2; 9 bases match TRBD1. Trimming at V came to 5 bases and at J to 4 bases, leaving 8 bases not matched to a gene. This CDR3 is built from 14 residues. CDR1 SQVTM and CDR2 ANQGSEA come from the germline V gene. CDR3: CSVSPGQGVYGYTF. As DNA, the CDR3 is TGCAGCGTTTCTCCGGGACAGGGAGTCTATGGCTACACCTTC.

The chain employs TRBV16 and TRBJ1-1; the D is unclear. This CDR3 is 12 amino acids long. V was cut by 4 bases and J by 2 bases, with 5 bases left in between. Germline V CDR1 and CDR2: KGHSY, FQNENV. CDR3 amino acids: CASSPRNTEAFF. The DNA of the CDR3 is TGTGCCAGCAGCCCGAGAAACACTGAAGCTTTCTTT.

This clone is medium-sized in the sample. The chain links TRBV6-8 to TRBJ1-6; 7 bases are a match to TRBD1. Unmatched junction bases numbered 7, after V lost 2 bases and J lost 9 bases. From germline, CDR1 is MNHGY and CDR2 SAAAGT. The CDR3 runs 15 residues. CDR3 DNA: TGTGCCAGCAGTTACGGGGGGACAGACACTTCACCCCTCCACTTT. This codes for CASSYGGTDTSPLHF.

This rearrangement joins TRBV28 to TRBJ1-1; D may be TRBD1 (5 bases). The CDR3 loop spans 14 amino acids. Trimming shortened V by 3 bases and J by 4 bases, and 12 bases separated the two germline ends. Per the germline V gene, CDR1 is MDHEN and CDR2 is SYDVKM. For the CDR3, the DNA is TGTGCCAGCAGTTTTTCGGCGGGGGGCACTGAAGCTTTCTTT. Protein sequence: CASSFSAGGTEAFF.

The chain recombines TRBV29-1 with TRBJ2-5; D is uncertain. Trimming took off 4 bases at V and 3 bases at J, with 15 bases between the two ends. This CDR3 has 14 amino acids. Germline V gene sequence: CDR1 SQVTM, CDR2 ANQGSEA. CDR3 residues: CSVVRPGVKETQYF. The DNA for the CDR3 is TGCAGCGTTGTCAGGCCTGGGGTAAAAGAGACCCAGTACTTC.

This clone is judged medium-sized. The chain uses TRBV9 and TRBJ2-7; TRBD2 matches 11 bases. The CDR3 is made up of 14 amino acids. CDR1 and CDR2 from the germline V gene are SGDLS and YYNGEE. V lost 2 bases to trimming and J lost 4 bases; unmatched junction nucleotides: 2. The CDR3 region is CASSVTSGGYEQYF. The CDR3 nucleotides are TGTGCCAGCAGCGTTACTAGCGGGGGTTACGAGCAGTACTTC. Complete variable domain (other parts from reference TRBV9 and TRBJ2-7): DSGVTQTPKHLITATGQRVTLRCSPRSGDLSVYWYQQSLDQGLQFLIQYYNGEERAKGNILERFSAQQFPDLHSELNLSSLELGDSALYFCASSVTSGGYEQYFGPGTRLTVT.

The gene calls are TRBV9 and TRBJ1-4; D gene uncertain. Germline V gives CDR1 SGDLS, CDR2 YYNGEE. The CDR3 is 15 residues long. V was pared by 1 base and J by 8 bases, with 15 bases between. The CDR3 nucleotides read TGTGCCAGCAGCGTATCCGCCCTGGGAAGGGAAAAACTGTTTTTT. It is translated as CASSVSALGREKLFF.

This clone has only a few counts. The CDR3 loop is CASRSGTGRQEQYF. CDR3 nucleotide sequence: TGTGCCAGCAGATCCGGGACAGGGAGGCAGGAGCAGTACTTC. The J gene is TRBJ2-7, the V gene TRBV6-8; 9 bases are a match to TRBD1. The J segment lost 7 bases and the V segment lost 6 bases, leaving 10 bases of the junction unmatched. The CDR3 loop spans 14 amino acids. Germline CDR1 and CDR2: MNHGY and SAAAGT.

V is TRBV5-1 and J is TRBJ1-1, with D tentatively TRBD1 (6 bases). Trimming took 4 bases from V and 5 from J, leaving 18 bases between them. This CDR3 contains 15 residues. CDR1 and CDR2 (germline): SGHRS, YFSETQ. CDR3 DNA sequence: TGCGCCAGCAGCCTGACGACAGGAGGGGAGACTGAAGCTTTCTTT. This codes for CASSLTTGGETEAFF.

V usage is TRBV28 and J usage is TRBJ1-1; TRBD1 matches at 7 bases. The CDR3 length is 13 residues. The ends lost 1 base at V and 9 bases at J; junction bases unmatched: 5. The germline V gene has CDR1 MDHEN and CDR2 SYDVKM. The DNA for the CDR3 is TGTGCCAGCAGTTTATCCGACAGGGCCCAAGCTTTCTTT. Its translation is CASSLSDRAQAFF.

This clone was detected a few times. This sequence joins TRBV19 and TRBJ1-4, with D unclear. V lost 3 bases and J 8 bases, leaving 16 bases between the germline ends. The CDR3 spans 15 residues. From germline, CDR1 is LNHDA and CDR2 SQIVND (reference sequence). CDR3 sequence: CASSIGSGSGEKLFF. The CDR3, as DNA: TGTGCCAGTAGTATTGGTAGCGGGTCGGGAGAAAAACTGTTTTTT.

This clone was recorded a few times. The chain is built from TRBV5-1 and TRBJ2-7, with TRBD2 identical over 7 bases. From germline, CDR1 is SGHRS and CDR2 YFSETQ. Trimming removed 0 bases from V and 7 bases from J; junction bases left unmatched: 7. This CDR3 is 14 amino acids long. Here the CDR3 reads CASSLAVTSSEQYF. The CDR3 DNA reads as TGCGCCAGCAGCTTGGCGGTGACTAGCAGTGAGCAGTACTTC. The full variable domain, rest sourced from reference TRBV5-1 and TRBJ2-7, is KAGVTQTPRYLIKTRGQQVTLSCSPISGHRSVSWYQQTPGQGLQFLFEYFSETQRNKGNFPGRFSGRQFSNSRSEMNVSTLELGDSALYLCASSLAVTSSEQYFGPGTRLTVT.

This clone showed up just a few times. The chain joins TRBV30 to TRBJ1-1, with D tentatively TRBD1 (6 bases). The germline gives CDR1 GTSNPN, CDR2 SVGIG (reference sequence). The V end was cut by 2 bases, the J end by 3 bases, with 10 bases between. CDR3 length: 13 amino acids. The CDR3 sequence: CAWSQSGDTEAFF. Written as DNA, the CDR3 is TGTGCCTGGAGTCAATCAGGGGACACTGAAGCTTTCTTT. Supplemented by reference TRBV30 and TRBJ1-1, the full variable domain reads SQTIHQWPATLVQPVGSPLSLECTVEGTSNPNLYWYRQAAGRGLQLLFYSVGIGQISSEVPQNLSASRPQDRQFILSSKKLLLSDSGFYLCAWSQSGDTEAFFGQGTRLTVV.

V usage is TRBV15 and J usage is TRBJ1-5, with 12 bases fitting TRBD1. The CDR3 extends over 17 amino acids. The V segment lost 2 bases and the J segment 5 bases; nucleotides outside the gene matches: 7. Germline V gene data show CDR1 as LNHNV and CDR2 as YYDKDF (reference sequence). The DNA of the CDR3 is TGTGCCACCAGCAGACCGGGACAGGGGGCGCCGGATCAGCCCCAGCATTTT. The encoded protein is CATSRPGQGAPDQPQHF.

The gene calls are TRBV6-8 and TRBJ1-1; TRBD1 matches at 9 bases. This CDR3 contains 16 residues. Germline lookup yields CDR1 MNHGY and CDR2 SAAAGT. With 5 bases clipped from V and 1 base from J, the junction kept 8 bases outside the gene matches. For the CDR3, the DNA is TGTGCCAGCAGTCGGAAGAGGACAGGGGAGAACACTGAAGCTTTCTTT. Its translation is CASSRKRTGENTEAFF.

The chain combines TRBV12-5 with TRBJ2-7; D is unresolved. This CDR3 region has 13 residues. Per germline, CDR1 LGHNT and CDR2 FRNRAP. The CDR3 nucleotides read TGTGCCAGCACCATCCAAAATTCCTACGAGCAGTACTTC. It codes for CASTIQNSYEQYF.

CDR3 sequence: CASSLSTVGDEQYF. The CDR3 DNA reads TGCGCCAGCAGCCTCTCGACAGTGGGCGACGAGCAGTACTTC. The rearrangement uses TRBV5-1 and TRBJ2-7; TRBD1 might be the D (5 bases). Germline CDR1 SGHRS, CDR2 YFSETQ. The CDR3 extends over 14 amino acids. Between the trimmed V and J ends, which lost 4 bases and 5 bases, there was a span of 16 bases.

This sequence joins TRBV7-6 and TRBJ2-1; 11 nucleotides align to TRBD2. Germline V gene data show CDR1 as SGHVS and CDR2 as FNYEAQ. This CDR3 is built from 17 residues. Unmatched junction bases numbered 10, after V lost 5 bases and J lost 4 bases. The CDR3 region has the DNA TGTGCCAGCAGCCAAGATCCTACTAGCGGGGGTTACAATGAGCAGTTCTTC. Translated, it gives CASSQDPTSGGYNEQFF. The full variable domain, rest sourced from reference TRBV7-6 and TRBJ2-1, is GAGVSQSPRYKVTKRGQDVALRCDPISGHVSLYWYRQALGQGPEFLTYFNYEAQQDKSGLPNDRFSAERPEGSISTLTIQRTEQRDSAMYRCASSQDPTSGGYNEQFFGPGTRLTVL.

CDR3 sequence reads: CASSMGWKEKLFF. DNA of the CDR3: TGTGCCAGTAGTATGGGGTGGAAGGAAAAACTGTTTTTT. V usage is TRBV19 and J usage is TRBJ1-4; no definite D call. CDR1 is LNHDA, CDR2 SQIVND, per germline (reference sequence). CDR3 length equals 13 residues. The V gene lost 3 bases and the J gene lost 8 bases, with 10 bases spanning the gap.